The T cell receptor (beta chain) described here comes from a study of blood T cell repertoires in COVID-19 (dated by TCRdb to 2018 to 2020). At the level of the whole study: Collaborator samples came from the United States, Italy and Spain and covered acute and convalescent phases of COVID-19. Nearly every sample came with metadata listing a de-identified subject ID, COVID-19 status, age in years and sex. The prospective study material was composed of cDNA or gDNA derived from T cells, B-cell-depleted T cells, or PBMCs. Deeply sampled blood TCRbeta repertoires from subjects exposed to, actively infected with, or recovered from COVID-19 were included in the dataset. Samples were obtained from the ongoing ImmuneRACE study (first 160 participants) and from over a thousand subjects provided by 6 global collaborators. A freely available public database, intended as a resource for researchers studying the immune response to SARS-CoV-2, is where the repertoires were released. Where available, HLA class I and class II types were obtained from metadata supplied by the sample provider rather than from assay-based typing. Results and caveats for the whole study, not just this receptor: How much clinical and demographic metadata was included differed by source and by participant, and the metadata was provided uncurated.

For CDR1 and CDR2, the germline V gene lists SGHRS and YFSETQ. The cysteine opens and the phenylalanine closes a CDR3 of 15 amino acids. The kept DNA is CDR3 alone, 45 bases in frame from the first base. Germline trimming amounts to 5 bases on V and 9 bases on J, with 12 as the count of junction bases outside the gene matches. This clone appeared once. Its antigen target is currently unknown. Base qualities were left out, and no much larger clone turns up one base away. The immunoSEQ Assay, a bias-controlled multiplex PCR, was used to amplify TCRbeta CDR3 regions from genomic DNA. On the authors' methods: The number of nucleated cells in each sample was estimated from the amplification of reference gene primers within the assay. To quantify the absolute abundance of each unique TCRbeta CDR3 rearrangement, sequence reads were collapsed and filtered. For each sample, productive Simpson clonality was calculated as the square root of Simpson's diversity index across productive rearrangements. TCRdb took over this immuneACCESS table, retaining in-frame rearrangements with V and J assigned. Such tables are incomplete; in checked studies, under half of the missing clones stem from an unresolved V gene, and the remainder is unexplained. For V, J and clone size, that table is used; D and trimming come from the DNA. For this sample the table gives approximately 130,000 clones, of which approximately 83% were detected only once. The ten largest clones capture around 19% of the sample.

Another Seattle source contributed samples from volunteer blood donors who had recovered from COVID-19. The collaborating institutions used their own protocols to collect whole blood in K2EDTA tubes. Collaborator samples were shipped for TCRbeta analysis as frozen whole blood, isolated PBMCs, or DNA extracted from either sample type. In this chain, TRBV5-1 is recombined with TRBJ2-1; TRBD1 matches 9 bases in the middle. Sequenced sample: peripheral blood. This receptor was identified in a woman aged 45 to 65 who had recovered from COVID-19. In nucleotide form, the sequence is TGCGCCAGCAGTTATCCGGGACAGGGTGAGGGTGAGCAGTTCTTC. Its translation is CASSYPGQGEGEQFF.